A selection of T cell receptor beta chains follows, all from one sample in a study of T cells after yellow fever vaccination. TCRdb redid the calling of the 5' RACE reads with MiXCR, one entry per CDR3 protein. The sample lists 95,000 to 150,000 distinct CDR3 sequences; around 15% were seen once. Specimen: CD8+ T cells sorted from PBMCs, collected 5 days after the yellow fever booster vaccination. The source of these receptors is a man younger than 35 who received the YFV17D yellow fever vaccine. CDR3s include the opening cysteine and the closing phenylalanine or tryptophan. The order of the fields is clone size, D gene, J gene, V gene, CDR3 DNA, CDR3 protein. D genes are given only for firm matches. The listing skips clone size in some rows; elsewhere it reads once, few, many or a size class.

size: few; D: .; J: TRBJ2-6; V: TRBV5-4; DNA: TGTGCCAGCAGCCCCAATTTAGAGAGGGTCCGCCCTGGGGCCAACGTCCTGACTTTC; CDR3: CASSPNLERVRPGANVLTF
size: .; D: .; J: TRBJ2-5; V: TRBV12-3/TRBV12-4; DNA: TGTGCCAGCAGTTTGTCCCTCTCTCGTCGGTATTTGGAGGATTTCCAGCGCGAAGAGACCCAGTACTTC; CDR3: CASSLSLSRRYLEDFQREETQYF
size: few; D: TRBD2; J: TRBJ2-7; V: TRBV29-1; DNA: TGCAGCGTTGACGGGAGGGCAGGAGGCTACGAGCAGTACTTC; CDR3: CSVDGRAGGYEQYF
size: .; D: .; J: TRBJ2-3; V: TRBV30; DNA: TGTGCCTGGAGTCCCCGGGGATCCGGAGATACGCAGTATTTT; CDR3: CAWSPRGSGDTQYF
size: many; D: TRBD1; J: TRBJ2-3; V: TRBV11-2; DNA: TGTGCCAGCAGCTTAGCGGGGACAGGGGGCCTGGATACGCAGTATTTT; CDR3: CASSLAGTGGLDTQYF
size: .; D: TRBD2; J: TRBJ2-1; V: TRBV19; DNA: TGTGCCAGTACGAGCGGGGGGTACAATGAGCAGTTCTTC; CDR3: CASTSGGYNEQFF
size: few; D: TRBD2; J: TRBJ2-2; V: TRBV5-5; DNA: TGTGCCAGCAGCTTGTGGCTAGCGGGGGGAAACACCGGGGAGCTGTTTTTT; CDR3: CASSLWLAGGNTGELFF
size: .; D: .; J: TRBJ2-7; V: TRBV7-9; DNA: TGTGCCAGCAGCTTAGGTCGCAGGGCGGACGAGCAGTACTTC; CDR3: CASSLGRRADEQYF
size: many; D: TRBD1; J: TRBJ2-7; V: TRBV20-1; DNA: TGCAGTGCTTCAGACAGGGACTACGAGCAGTACTTC; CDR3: CSASDRDYEQYF
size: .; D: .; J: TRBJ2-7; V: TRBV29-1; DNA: TGCAGCGTTGGTGGGGCCAGGGGATCCTACGAGCAGTACTTC; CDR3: CSVGGARGSYEQYF
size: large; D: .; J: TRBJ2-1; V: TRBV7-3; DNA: TGTGCCAGCAGCCGAGGGGCCTCCGGGTACAATGAGCAGTTCTTC; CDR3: CASSRGASGYNEQFF
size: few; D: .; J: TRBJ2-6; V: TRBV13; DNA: TGTGCCAGCAGGGGGTTCTCTGGGGCCAACGTCCTGACTTTC; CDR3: CASRGFSGANVLTF
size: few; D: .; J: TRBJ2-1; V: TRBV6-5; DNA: TGTGCCAGCAGTTCCGTCGCTTTTTACAATGAGCAGTTCTTC; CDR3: CASSSVAFYNEQFF
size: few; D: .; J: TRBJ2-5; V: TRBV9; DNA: TGTGCCAGCAGCGCGCGGAAAGGACTAAACCAAGAGACCCAGTACTTC; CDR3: CASSARKGLNQETQYF
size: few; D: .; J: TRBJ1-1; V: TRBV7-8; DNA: TGTGCCAGCAGCTTTTTTGCCGGACACGCGAACACTGAAGCTTTCTTT; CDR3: CASSFFAGHANTEAFF
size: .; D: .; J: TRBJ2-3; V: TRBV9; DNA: TGTGCCAGCAGCGGGGCCCCTCCTAGCACAGATACGCAGTATTTT; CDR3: CASSGAPPSTDTQYF
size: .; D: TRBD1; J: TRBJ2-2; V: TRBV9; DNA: TGTGCCAGCAGCGCTCCAGGGGGAACCGGGGAGCTGTTTTTT; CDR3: CASSAPGGTGELFF
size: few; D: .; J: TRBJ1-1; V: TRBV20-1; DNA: TGCAGTGCTAGGACAGGATATAGCGCTGAAGCTTTCTTT; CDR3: CSARTGYSAEAFF
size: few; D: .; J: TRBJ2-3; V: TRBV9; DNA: TGTGCCAGCAGGGGTTTAAGCACAGATACGCAGTATTTT; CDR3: CASRGLSTDTQYF
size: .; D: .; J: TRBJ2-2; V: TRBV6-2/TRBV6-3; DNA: TGTGCCAGCAGCTCTAACTCTGAGTTAGGCACCGGGGAGCTGTTTTTT; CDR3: CASSSNSELGTGELFF
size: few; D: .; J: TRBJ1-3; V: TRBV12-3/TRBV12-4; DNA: TGTGCCAGCAGGGGAAACACCATATATTTT; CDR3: CASRGNTIYF
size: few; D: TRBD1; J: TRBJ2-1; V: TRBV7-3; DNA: TGTGCCAGCAGCCCGGGACAGGGTGGGGGGACGGAGCAGTTCTTC; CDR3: CASSPGQGGGTEQFF